Given below is one T cell receptor (beta chain) in context. Its antigen is still unknown. A second PCR, run for about 7 to 12 cycles, used a sample-barcoded 5' primer plus a J-beta primer mix. One entry per CDR3 protein, called by TCRdb with MiXCR from the 5' RACE reads. The sample carries around 1,800,000 distinct CDR3 sequences, about two fifths recorded once. This sample was included in a study of blood T cells in healthy people across ages. In the study overall: Template-switching capture recovered about one barcoded beta molecule per two T cells. Study-level results: Long-lived donors exceeded aged donors in naive CD4+ cells and diversity.

The CDR3 covers 15 residues. V was clipped by 5 bases and J by 5 bases, with 18 bases between them. The TCR comes from a human donor in good health. The sequenced material came from blood. J is TRBJ1-1 and V is TRBV12-3 or TRBV12-4; D remains unclear. As DNA, the CDR3 is TGTGCCAGCAGTCGATCAAACGGGCTGTGGACTGAAGCTTTCTTT. Translating it yields CASSRSNGLWTEAFF.